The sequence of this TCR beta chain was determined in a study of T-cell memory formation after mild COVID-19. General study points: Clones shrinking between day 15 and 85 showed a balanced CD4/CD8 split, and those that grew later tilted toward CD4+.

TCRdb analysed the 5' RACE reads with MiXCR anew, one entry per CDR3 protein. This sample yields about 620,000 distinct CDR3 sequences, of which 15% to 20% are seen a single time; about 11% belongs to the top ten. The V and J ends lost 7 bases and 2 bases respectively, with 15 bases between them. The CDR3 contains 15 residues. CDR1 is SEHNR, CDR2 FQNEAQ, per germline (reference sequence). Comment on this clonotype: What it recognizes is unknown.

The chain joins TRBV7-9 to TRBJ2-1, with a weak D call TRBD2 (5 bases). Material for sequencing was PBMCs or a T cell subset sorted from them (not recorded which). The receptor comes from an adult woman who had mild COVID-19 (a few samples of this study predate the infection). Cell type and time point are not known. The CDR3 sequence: CASKPSGNPYNEQFF. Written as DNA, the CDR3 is TGTGCCAGCAAGCCCAGCGGAAACCCCTACAATGAGCAGTTCTTC.